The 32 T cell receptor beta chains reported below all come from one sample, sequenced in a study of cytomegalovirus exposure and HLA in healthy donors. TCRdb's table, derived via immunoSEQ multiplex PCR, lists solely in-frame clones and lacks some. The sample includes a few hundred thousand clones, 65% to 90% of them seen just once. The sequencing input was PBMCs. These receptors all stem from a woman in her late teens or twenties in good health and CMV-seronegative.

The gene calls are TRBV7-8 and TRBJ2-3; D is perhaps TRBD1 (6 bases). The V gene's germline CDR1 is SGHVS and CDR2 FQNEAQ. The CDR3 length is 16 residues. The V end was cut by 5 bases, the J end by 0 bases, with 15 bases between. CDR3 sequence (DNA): TGTGCCAGCAGCCTCACAGGGAGATATAGCACAGATACGCAGTATTTT. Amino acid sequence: CASSLTGRYSTDTQYF.

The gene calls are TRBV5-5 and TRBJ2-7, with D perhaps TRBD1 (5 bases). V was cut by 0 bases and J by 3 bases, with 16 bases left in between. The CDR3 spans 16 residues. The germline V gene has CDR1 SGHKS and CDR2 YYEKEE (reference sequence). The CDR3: CASSLERSTAVYEQYF. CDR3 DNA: TGTGCCAGCAGCTTGGAGCGATCGACAGCAGTCTACGAGCAGTACTTC.

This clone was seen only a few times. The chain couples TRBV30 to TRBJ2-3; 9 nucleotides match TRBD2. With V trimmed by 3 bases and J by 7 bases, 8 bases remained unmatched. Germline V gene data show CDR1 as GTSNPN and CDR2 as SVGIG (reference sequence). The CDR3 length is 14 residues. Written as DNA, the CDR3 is TGTGCCTGGAGGACGGCGGGGGGGCTGAATACGCAGTATTTT. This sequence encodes CAWRTAGGLNTQYF.

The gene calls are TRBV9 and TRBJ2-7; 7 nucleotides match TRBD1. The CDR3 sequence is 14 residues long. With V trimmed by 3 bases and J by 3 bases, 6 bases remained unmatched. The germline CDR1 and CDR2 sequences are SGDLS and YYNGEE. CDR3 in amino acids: CASSAGGEGYEQYF. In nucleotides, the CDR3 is TGTGCCAGCAGCGCAGGGGGAGAGGGCTACGAGCAGTACTTC.

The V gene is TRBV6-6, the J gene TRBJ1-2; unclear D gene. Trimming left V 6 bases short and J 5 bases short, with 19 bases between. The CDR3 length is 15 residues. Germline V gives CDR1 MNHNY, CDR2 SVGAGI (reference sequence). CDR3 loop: CASRLRDGGPYGYTF. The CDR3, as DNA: TGTGCCAGCAGGTTACGAGATGGCGGCCCATATGGCTACACCTTC.

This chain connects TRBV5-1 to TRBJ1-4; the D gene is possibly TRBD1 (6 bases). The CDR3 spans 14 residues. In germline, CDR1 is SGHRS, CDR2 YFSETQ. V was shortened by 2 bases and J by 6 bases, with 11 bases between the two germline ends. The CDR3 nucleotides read TGCGCCAGCAGCTTTTCAGGGGCGGATGAAAAACTGTTTTTT. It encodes CASSFSGADEKLFF.

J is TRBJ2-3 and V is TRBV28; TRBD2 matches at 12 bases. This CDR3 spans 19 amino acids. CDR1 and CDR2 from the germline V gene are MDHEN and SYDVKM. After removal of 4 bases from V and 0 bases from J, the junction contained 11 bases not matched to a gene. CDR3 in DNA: TGTGCCAGCAGTTCCCTAGCGGCGGGACTAGCGGGTAGCACAGATACGCAGTATTTT. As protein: CASSSLAAGLAGSTDTQYF.

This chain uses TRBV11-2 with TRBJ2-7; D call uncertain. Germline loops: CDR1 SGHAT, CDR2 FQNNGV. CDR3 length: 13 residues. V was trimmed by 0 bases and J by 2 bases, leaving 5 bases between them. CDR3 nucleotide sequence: TGTGCCAGCAGCTTAGACAGTCCCTACGAGCAGTACTTC. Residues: CASSLDSPYEQYF. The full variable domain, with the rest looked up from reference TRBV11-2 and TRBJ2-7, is EAGVAQSPRYKIIEKRQSVAFWCNPISGHATLYWYQQILGQGPKLLIQFQNNGVVDDSQLPKDRFSAERLKGVDSTLKIQPAKLEDSAVYLCASSLDSPYEQYFGPGTRLTVT.

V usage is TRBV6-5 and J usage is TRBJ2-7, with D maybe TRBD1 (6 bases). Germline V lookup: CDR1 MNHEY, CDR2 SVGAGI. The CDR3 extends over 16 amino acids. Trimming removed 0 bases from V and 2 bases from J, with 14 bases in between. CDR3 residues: CASSYSKGGPAYEQYF. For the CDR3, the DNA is TGTGCCAGCAGTTACTCGAAAGGGGGACCGGCCTACGAGCAGTACTTC.

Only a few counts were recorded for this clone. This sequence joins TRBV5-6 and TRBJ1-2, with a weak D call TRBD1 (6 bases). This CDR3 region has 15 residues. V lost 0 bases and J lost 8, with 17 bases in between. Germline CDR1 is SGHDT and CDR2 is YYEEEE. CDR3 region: CASSLVGTGSRGYTF. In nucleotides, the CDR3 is TGTGCCAGCAGCTTGGTGGGAACAGGGTCTCGAGGCTACACCTTC.

The CDR3 bases are TGTGCCAGCAGCTTCCTGGACAGGTCCTATGGCTACACCTTC. This translates into CASSFLDRSYGYTF. The chain employs TRBV7-9 and TRBJ1-2; TRBD1 aligns across 7 bases. The CDR3 is 14 residues long. J was trimmed by 4 bases and V by 3 bases; bases with no gene match: 5. Germline values: CDR1 SEHNR, CDR2 FQNEAQ (reference sequence). The variable domain in full, with the rest retrieved from reference TRBV7-9 and TRBJ1-2, is DTGVSQNPRHKITKRGQNVTFRCDPISEHNRLYWYRQTLGQGPEFLTYFQNEAQLEKSRLLSDRFSAERPKGSFSTLEIQRTEQGDSAMYLCASSFLDRSYGYTFGSGTRLTVV.

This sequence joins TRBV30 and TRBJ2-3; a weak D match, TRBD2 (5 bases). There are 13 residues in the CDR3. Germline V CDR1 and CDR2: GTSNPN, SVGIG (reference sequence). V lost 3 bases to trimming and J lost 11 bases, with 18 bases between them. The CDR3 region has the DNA TGTGCCTGGAGGGGGAGACAAGGAAGAGGGCAGTATTTT. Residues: CAWRGRQGRGQYF. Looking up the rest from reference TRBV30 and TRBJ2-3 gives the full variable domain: SQTIHQWPATLVQPVGSPLSLECTVEGTSNPNLYWYRQAAGRGLQLLFYSVGIGQISSEVPQNLSASRPQDRQFILSSKKLLLSDSGFYLCAWRGRQGRGQYFGPGTRLTVL.

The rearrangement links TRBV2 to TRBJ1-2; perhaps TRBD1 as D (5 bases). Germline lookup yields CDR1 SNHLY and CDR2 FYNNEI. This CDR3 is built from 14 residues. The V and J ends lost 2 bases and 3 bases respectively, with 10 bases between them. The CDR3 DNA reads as TGTGCCAGCAGTGAACAAGGGGTCGACTATGGCTACACCTTC. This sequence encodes CASSEQGVDYGYTF.

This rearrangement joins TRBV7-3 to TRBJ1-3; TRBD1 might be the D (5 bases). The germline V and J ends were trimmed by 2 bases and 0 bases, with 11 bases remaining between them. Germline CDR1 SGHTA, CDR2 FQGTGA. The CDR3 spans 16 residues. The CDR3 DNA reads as TGTGCCAGCAGCTTATATGGACAAAGCTCTGGAAACACCATATATTTT. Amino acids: CASSLYGQSSGNTIYF.

In DNA, the CDR3 is TGTGCCAGCTCAGAAGGCGGGGGAAACACTGAAGCTTTCTTT. Encoded protein: CASSEGGGNTEAFF. This sequence joins TRBV18 and TRBJ1-1; weak D call: TRBD1 (5 bases). V was cut by 5 bases and J by 2 bases, with 12 bases left in between. Germline V gene lookup returns CDR1 KGHSH and CDR2 LQKENI. CDR3 length equals 14 residues.

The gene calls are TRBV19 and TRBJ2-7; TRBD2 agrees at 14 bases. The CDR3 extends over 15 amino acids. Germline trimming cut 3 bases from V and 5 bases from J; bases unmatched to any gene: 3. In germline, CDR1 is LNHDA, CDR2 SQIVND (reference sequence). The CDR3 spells CASSMTSGRAHEQYF. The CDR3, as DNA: TGTGCCAGTAGTATGACTAGCGGGAGGGCCCACGAGCAGTACTTC.

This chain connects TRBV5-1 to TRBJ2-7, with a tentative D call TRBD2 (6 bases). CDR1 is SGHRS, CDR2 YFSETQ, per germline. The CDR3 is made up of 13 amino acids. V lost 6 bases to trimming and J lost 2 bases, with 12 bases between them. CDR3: CASTPEGAYEQYF. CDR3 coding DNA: TGCGCCAGCACTCCGGAGGGCGCCTACGAGCAGTACTTC.

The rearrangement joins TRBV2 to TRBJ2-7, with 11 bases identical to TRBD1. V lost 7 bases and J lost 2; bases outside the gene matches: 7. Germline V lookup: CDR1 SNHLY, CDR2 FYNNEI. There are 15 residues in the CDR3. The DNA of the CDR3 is TGTGCCAGCAAGATCCGGGACAGGGGGGCCTACGAGCAGTACTTC. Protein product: CASKIRDRGAYEQYF.

In DNA, the CDR3 is TGCGCCAGCGGACAAAGGTCAGGGGGAACCGAGCAGTACTTC. It codes for CASGQRSGGTEQYF. V is TRBV5-1 and J is TRBJ2-7; 7 bases align to TRBD1. With 7 bases clipped from V and 6 bases from J, the junction kept 13 bases outside the gene matches. Germline lookup yields CDR1 SGHRS and CDR2 YFSETQ. The CDR3 covers 14 residues. Full variable domain (remainder filled in from reference TRBV5-1 and TRBJ2-7): KAGVTQTPRYLIKTRGQQVTLSCSPISGHRSVSWYQQTPGQGLQFLFEYFSETQRNKGNFPGRFSGRQFSNSRSEMNVSTLELGDSALYLCASGQRSGGTEQYFGPGTRLTVT.

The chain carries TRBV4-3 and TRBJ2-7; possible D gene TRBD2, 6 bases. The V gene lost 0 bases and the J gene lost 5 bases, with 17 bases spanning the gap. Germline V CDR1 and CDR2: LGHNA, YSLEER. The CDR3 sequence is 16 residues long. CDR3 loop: CASSQDSGGGSHEQYF. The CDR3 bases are TGCGCCAGCAGCCAAGATAGTGGTGGAGGGTCCCACGAGCAGTACTTC.

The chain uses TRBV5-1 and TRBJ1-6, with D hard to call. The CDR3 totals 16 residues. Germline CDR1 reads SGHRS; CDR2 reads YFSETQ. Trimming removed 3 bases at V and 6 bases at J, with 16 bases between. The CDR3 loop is CASSYTGVPGNSPLHF. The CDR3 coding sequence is TGCGCCAGCAGCTACACCGGGGTTCCAGGTAATTCACCCCTCCACTTT.

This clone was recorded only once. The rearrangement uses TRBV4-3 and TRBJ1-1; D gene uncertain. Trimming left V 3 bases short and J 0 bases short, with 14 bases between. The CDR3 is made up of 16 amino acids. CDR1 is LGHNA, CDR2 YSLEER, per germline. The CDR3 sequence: CASSHRRDTLNTEAFF. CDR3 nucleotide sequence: TGCGCCAGCAGCCACCGAAGAGACACCTTGAACACTGAAGCTTTCTTT.

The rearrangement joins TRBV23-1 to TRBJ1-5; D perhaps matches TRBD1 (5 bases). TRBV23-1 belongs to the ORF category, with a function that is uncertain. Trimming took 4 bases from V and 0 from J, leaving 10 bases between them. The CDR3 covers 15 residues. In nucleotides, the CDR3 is TGCGCCAGCAGTCCGTCAGGGCGTAGCAATCAGCCCCAGCATTTT. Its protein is CASSPSGRSNQPQHF.

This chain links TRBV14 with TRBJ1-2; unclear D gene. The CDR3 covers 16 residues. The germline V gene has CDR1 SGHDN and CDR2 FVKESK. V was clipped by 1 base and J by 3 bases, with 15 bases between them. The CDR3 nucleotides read TGTGCCAGCAGCCAAGGATTCGGAGGCCGACACTATGGCTACACCTTC. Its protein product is CASSQGFGGRHYGYTF.

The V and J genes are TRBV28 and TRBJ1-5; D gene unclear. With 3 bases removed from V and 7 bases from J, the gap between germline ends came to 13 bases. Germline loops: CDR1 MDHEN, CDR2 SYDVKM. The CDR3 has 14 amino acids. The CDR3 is CASSFIQVPQPQHF. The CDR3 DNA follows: TGTGCCAGCAGTTTCATCCAGGTCCCACAGCCCCAGCATTTT.

The DNA for the CDR3 is TGTGCCAGTAGTATGACAGGGCTATTCAATTCACCCCTCCACTTT. It codes for CASSMTGLFNSPLHF. The chain has TRBV19 and TRBJ1-6; 7 bases map to TRBD1. Germline CDR1 LNHDA, CDR2 SQIVND (reference sequence). Trimming at V came to 3 bases and at J to 7 bases, leaving 6 bases not matched to a gene. The CDR3 consists of 15 residues.

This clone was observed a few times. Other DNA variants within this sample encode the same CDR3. CDR3 residues: CASSLGQGNYGYTF. The CDR3 nucleotides are TGCGCCAGCAGCCTCGGACAGGGGAACTATGGCTACACCTTC. This rearrangement joins TRBV5-1 to TRBJ1-2; TRBD1 agrees at 9 bases. From germline, CDR1 is SGHRS and CDR2 YFSETQ. There are 14 residues in the CDR3. V lost 4 bases to trimming and J lost 2 bases; unmatched junction nucleotides: 3.

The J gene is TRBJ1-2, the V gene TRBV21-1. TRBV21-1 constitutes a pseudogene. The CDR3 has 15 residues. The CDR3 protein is CASSSTRRYDYGYTF. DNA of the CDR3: TGTGCCAGCAGCTCAACACGGCGGTATGACTATGGCTACACCTTC.

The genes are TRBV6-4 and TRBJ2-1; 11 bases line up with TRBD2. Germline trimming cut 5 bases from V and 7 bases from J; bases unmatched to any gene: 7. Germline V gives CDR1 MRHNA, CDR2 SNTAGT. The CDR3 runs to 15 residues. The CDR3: CASSLSGGAGNEQFF. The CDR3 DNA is TGTGCCAGCAGTCTTAGCGGGGGGGCCGGGAATGAGCAGTTCTTC.

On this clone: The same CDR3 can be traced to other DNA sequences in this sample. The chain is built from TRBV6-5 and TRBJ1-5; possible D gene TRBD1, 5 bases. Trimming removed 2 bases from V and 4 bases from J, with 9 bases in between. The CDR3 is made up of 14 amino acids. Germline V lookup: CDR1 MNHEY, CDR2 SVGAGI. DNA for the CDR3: TGTGCCAGCAGTTACGGGGGGAGTAATCAGCCCCAGCATTTT. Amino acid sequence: CASSYGGSNQPQHF.

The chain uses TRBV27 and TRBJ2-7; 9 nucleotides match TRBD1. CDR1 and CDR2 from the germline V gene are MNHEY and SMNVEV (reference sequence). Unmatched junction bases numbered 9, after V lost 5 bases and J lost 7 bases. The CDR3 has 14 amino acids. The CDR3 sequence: CASSRGQGGPEQYF. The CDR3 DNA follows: TGTGCCAGCAGTCGGGGACAGGGAGGCCCAGAGCAGTACTTC.

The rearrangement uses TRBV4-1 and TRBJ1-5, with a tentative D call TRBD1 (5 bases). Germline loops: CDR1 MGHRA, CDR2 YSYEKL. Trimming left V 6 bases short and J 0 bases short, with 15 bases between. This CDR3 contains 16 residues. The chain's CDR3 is CASRGLDSYSNQPQHF. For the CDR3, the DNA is TGCGCCAGCAGGGGACTTGACAGCTATAGCAATCAGCCCCAGCATTTT.